This T cell receptor (beta chain) was obtained from a study of blood T cells in healthy people across ages. Findings and limits, study-wide: Diversity of TCR beta correlated strongly with naive T cell percentage.

They isolated at least 7 million PBMCs from each sample. Turning to this clonotype: Its cognate antigen is unknown.

For the second PCR, which ran for roughly 7 to 11 cycles, a sample-barcoded 5' primer and a J-beta primer mix were used. Every molecule of cDNA carried a tag from a template-switch adaptor with 12 random nucleotides. There were at least 2.5 million CDR3-containing paired-end reads obtained from each sample. TCRdb processed the 5' RACE reads anew with MiXCR; each CDR3 protein has one entry. The repertoire holds approximately 1,700,000 distinct CDR3 sequences, with about two fifths as singletons. The sequence was collected from a human donor in good health. Material: blood.

CDR3 region: CASSAQDCYEQYF. As DNA, the CDR3 is TGTGCCAGCAGCGCTCAAGATTGCTACGAGCAGTACTTC. The J gene is TRBJ2-7, the V gene TRBV12-3 or TRBV12-4; D uncertain. The CDR3 has 13 residues. V gave up 6 bases and J gave up 3 bases, with 12 bases separating them.